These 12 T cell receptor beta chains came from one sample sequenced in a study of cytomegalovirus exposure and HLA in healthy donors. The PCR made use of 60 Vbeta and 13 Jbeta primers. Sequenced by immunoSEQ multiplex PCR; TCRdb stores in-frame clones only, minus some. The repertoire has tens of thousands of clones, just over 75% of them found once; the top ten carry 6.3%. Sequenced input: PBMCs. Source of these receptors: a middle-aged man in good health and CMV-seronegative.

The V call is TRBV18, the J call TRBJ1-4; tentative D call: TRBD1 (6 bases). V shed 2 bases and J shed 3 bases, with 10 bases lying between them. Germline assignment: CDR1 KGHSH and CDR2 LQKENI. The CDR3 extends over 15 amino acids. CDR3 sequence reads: CASSPDRRSNEKLFF. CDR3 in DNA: TGTGCCAGCTCACCAGACAGGAGATCTAATGAAAAACTGTTTTTT.

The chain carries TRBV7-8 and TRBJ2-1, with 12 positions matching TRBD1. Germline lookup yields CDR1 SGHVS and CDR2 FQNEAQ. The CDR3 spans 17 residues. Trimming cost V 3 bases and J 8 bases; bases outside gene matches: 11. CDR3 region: CASSFRIRDRGRYEQFF. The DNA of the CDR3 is TGTGCCAGCAGCTTCCGGATTCGGGACAGGGGGCGATATGAGCAGTTCTTC. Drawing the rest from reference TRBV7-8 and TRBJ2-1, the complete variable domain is GAGVSQSPRYKVAKRGQDVALRCDPISGHVSLFWYQQALGQGPEFLTYFQNEAQLDKSGLPSDRFFAERPEGSVSTLKIQRTQQEDSAVYLCASSFRIRDRGRYEQFFGPGTRLTVL.

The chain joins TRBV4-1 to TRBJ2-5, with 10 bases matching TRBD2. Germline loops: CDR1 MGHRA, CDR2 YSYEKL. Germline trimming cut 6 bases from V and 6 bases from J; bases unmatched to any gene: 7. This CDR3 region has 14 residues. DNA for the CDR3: TGCGCCAGCAGTGCAGCGGGAGGGCTACAGACCCAGTACTTC. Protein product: CASSAAGGLQTQYF.

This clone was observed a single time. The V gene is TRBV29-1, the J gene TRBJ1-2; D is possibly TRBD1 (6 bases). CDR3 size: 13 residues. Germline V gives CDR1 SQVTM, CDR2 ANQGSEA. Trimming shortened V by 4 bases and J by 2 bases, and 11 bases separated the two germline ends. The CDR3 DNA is TGCAGCGTTGCAAAAACAGGGAACTATGGCTACACCTTC. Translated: CSVAKTGNYGYTF.

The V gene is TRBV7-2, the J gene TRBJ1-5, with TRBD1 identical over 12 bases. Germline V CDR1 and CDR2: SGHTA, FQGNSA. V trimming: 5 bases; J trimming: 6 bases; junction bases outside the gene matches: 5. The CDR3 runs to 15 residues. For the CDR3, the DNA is TGTGCCAGCAGCCCAGAGGGACAGGGGGCTCAGCCCCAGCATTTT. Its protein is CASSPEGQGAQPQHF.

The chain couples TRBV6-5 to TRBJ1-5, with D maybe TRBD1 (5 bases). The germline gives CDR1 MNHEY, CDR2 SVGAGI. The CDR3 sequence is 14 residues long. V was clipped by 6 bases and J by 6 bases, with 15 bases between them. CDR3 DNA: TGTGCCAGCAGGTTGGACGGGGGGTCTCAGCCCCAGCATTTT. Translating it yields CASRLDGGSQPQHF.

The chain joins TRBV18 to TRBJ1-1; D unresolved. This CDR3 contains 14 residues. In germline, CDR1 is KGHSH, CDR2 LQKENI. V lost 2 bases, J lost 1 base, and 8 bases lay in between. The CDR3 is CASSPIFGNTEAFF. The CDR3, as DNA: TGTGCCAGCTCACCAATTTTCGGGAACACTGAAGCTTTCTTT.

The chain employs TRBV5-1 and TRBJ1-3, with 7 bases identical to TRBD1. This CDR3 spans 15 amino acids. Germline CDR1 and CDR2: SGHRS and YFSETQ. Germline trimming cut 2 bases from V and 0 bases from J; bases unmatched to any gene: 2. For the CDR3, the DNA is TGCGCCAGCAGCTTACAGGGGCTCTCTGGAAACACCATATATTTT. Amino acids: CASSLQGLSGNTIYF. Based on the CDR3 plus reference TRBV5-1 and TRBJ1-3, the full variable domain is KAGVTQTPRYLIKTRGQQVTLSCSPISGHRSVSWYQQTPGQGLQFLFEYFSETQRNKGNFPGRFSGRQFSNSRSEMNVSTLELGDSALYLCASSLQGLSGNTIYFGEGSWLTVV.

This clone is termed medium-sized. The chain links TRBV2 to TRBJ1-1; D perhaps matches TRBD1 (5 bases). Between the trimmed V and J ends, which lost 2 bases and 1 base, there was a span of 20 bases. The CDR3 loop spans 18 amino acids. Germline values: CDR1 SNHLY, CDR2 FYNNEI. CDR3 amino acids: CASSESLTPTATNTEAFF. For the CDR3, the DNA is TGTGCCAGCAGTGAATCGCTTACCCCGACAGCGACGAACACTGAAGCTTTCTTT.

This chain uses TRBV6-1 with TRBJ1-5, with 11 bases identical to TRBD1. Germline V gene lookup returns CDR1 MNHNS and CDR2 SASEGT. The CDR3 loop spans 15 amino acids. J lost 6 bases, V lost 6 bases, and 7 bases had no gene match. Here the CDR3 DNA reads TGTGCCAGCAGGGATAAGGGACAGGGGGGTCAGCCCCAGCATTTT. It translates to CASRDKGQGGQPQHF.

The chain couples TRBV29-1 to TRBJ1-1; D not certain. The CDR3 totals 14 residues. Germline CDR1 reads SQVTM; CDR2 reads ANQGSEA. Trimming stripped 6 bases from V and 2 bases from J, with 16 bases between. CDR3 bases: TGCAGCGTATCTAGAACCCCAACAAACACTGAAGCTTTCTTT. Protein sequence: CSVSRTPTNTEAFF.

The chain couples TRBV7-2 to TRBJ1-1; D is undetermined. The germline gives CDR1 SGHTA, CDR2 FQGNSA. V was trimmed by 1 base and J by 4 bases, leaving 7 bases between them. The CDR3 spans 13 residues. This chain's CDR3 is CASSLGMATEAFF. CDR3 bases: TGTGCCAGCAGCTTAGGTATGGCCACTGAAGCTTTCTTT.